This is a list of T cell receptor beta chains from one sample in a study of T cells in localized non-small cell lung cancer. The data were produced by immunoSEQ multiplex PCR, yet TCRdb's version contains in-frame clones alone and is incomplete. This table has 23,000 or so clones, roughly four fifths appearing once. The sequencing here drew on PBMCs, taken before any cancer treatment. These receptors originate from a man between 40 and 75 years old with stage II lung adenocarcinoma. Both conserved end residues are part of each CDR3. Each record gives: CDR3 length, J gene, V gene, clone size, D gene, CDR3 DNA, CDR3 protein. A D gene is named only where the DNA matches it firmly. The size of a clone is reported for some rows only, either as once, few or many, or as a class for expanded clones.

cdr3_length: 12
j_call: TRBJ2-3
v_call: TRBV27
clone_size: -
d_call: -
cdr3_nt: TGTGCCAGCAGTTTGGGCACAGATACGCAGTATTTT
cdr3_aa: CASSLGTDTQYF

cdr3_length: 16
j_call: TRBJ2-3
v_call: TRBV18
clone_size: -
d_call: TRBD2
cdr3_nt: TGTGCCAGCTCACCACAAAAAGCGGGGGGGCGAGATACGCAGTATTTT
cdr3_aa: CASSPQKAGGRDTQYF

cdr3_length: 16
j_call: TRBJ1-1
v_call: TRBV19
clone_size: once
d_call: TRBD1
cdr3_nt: TGTGCCAGCCGGGACAGGGTTTTCGTTGTGAACACTGAAGCTTTCTTT
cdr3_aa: CASRDRVFVVNTEAFF

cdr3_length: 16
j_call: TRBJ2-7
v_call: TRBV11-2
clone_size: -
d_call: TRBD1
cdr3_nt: TGTGCCAGCAGCTTAGGACGGGACAGTCCTTTCTACGAGCAGTACTTC
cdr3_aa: CASSLGRDSPFYEQYF

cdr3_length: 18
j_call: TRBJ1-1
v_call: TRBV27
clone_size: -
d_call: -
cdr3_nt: TGTGCCAGCAGTTTATACGTTCCTCTGGGGACGGCGAACACTGAAGCTTTCTTT
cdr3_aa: CASSLYVPLGTANTEAFF

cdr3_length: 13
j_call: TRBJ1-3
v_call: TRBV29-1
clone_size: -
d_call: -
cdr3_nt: TGCAGCGTCGTCATTATCGTAGGAAACACCATATATTTT
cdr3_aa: CSVVIIVGNTIYF

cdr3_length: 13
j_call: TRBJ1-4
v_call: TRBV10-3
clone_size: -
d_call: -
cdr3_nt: TGTGCCATCAGTGAGCCTAGGGCGGAAAAACTGTTTTTT
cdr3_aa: CAISEPRAEKLFF

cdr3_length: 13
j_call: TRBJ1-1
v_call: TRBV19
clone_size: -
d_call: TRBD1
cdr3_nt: TGTGCCAGTCAACAGGGGGCGAGCACTGAAGCTTTCTTT
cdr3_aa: CASQQGASTEAFF

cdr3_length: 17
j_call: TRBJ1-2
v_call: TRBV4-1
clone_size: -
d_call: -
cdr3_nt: TGCGCCAGCAGCCAAGACCCCCTCCATAGCGCTAACTATGGCTACACCTTC
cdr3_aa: CASSQDPLHSANYGYTF

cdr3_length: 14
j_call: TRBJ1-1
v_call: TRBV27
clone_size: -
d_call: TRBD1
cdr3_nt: TGTGCCAGCAGTTTCCCCTCCGACAGGGCGACGGCTTTCTTT
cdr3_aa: CASSFPSDRATAFF

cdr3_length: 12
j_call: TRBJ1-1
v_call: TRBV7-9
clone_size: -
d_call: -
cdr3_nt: TGTGCCAGCAGGCCCCAAGGGGGGAGACCTTTCTTT
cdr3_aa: CASRPQGGRPFF

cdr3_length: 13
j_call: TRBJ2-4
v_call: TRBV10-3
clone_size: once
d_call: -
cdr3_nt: TGTGCCATCAGTGATCCCGGACAAGGCATTCAGTACTTC
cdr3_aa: CAISDPGQGIQYF

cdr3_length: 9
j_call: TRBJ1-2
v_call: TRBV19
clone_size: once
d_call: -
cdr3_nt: TGTGCCAGTACCTATGGCTACACCTTC
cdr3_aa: CASTYGYTF